The present T cell receptor (beta chain) was sequenced within a study of tumor-infiltrating lymphocytes in localized non-small cell lung cancer. For this clone: Its target is unknown.

Regarding the study as a whole: Tumors had more T cell infiltration than uninvolved lung, per TCRbeta sequencing and CD3 counts.

The data were produced by immunoSEQ multiplex PCR, yet TCRdb's version contains in-frame clones alone and is incomplete. The table has 13,000 or so clones, around three fifths seen once; the top ten hold 7%. Germline V gene data show CDR1 as SGDLS and CDR2 as YYNGEE. The V segment lost 1 base and the J segment 5 bases; nucleotides outside the gene matches: 7. This CDR3 spans 15 amino acids. This sequence was found in a human donor with non-small cell lung cancer. Material for sequencing was lung tumor tissue. The rearrangement links TRBV9 to TRBJ2-3; 7 positions match TRBD1. The CDR3 DNA is TGTGCCAGCAGCGTAATGGGACAGTGGCTAGATACGCAGTATTTT. Its protein is CASSVMGQWLDTQYF.